What follows describes a single T cell receptor beta chain. The antigen remains undetermined. Trimming pared 4 bases from V and 3 bases from J, leaving 14 bases between. CDR3 length equals 14 residues. Germline V CDR1 and CDR2: SGDLS, YYNGEE. These data originate in a study of blood T cells in healthy people across ages. Study-wide results and limits: Significant beta diversity loss was already apparent by age approximately 38, declining roughly linearly. Naive T cell percentage showed a strong correlation with TCR beta diversity.

With a J-beta primer mix and a sample-barcoded 5' primer, a second PCR ran roughly 6 to 12 cycles. TCRdb re-derived calls from the 5' RACE reads in MiXCR, one entry per CDR3 protein. The table records around 990,000 distinct CDR3 sequences, under 40% of them present only once. The receptor was isolated from a young man in good health. Source material: blood. This chain joins TRBV9 and TRBJ2-7, with D tentatively TRBD1 or TRBD2 (6 bases each). The CDR3 bases are TGTGCCAGCAGCCCTTCGGGGGCTGTCTACGAGCAGTACTTC. This translates into CASSPSGAVYEQYF.